The rows below give T cell receptor beta chains drawn from one sample of a study of blood T cell repertoires in COVID-19. Assay: immunoSEQ multiplex PCR; the TCRdb copy retains only in-frame clones and omits some. This sample carries about 160,000 clones, roughly 90% of them seen once, and the ten largest clones take approximately 6.6%. Sequenced sample: PBMCs or T cells enriched from blood (not recorded which). These receptors were obtained from a woman between 45 and 65 years old who had recovered from COVID-19. Both conserved end residues are trimmed from each CDR3. Each record gives: V gene, J gene, clone size, CDR3 protein. Some rows have no size entry. The others give once, few or many, or a class for an expanded clone.

>TRBV25-1|TRBJ2-6|NA
ASSERQGVNSGANVLT
>TRBV5-5|TRBJ2-2|NA
ASSLLSGGTGELF
>TRBV18|TRBJ1-4|NA
ASSPGRGREKLF
>TRBV11-2|TRBJ1-2|few
ASSLGAQSYGYT
>TRBV5-4|TRBJ1-2|NA
ASSHGTDYGYT
>TRBV7-6|TRBJ1-3|NA
ASSLVPPIRTSGNTIY
>TRBV5-5|TRBJ2-7|NA
ASIQQARSSYEQY
>TRBV19|TRBJ1-2|NA
ASSHLGAEGYT
>TRBV10-3|TRBJ1-1|NA
AISINRGTEAF
>TRBV6-2/TRBV6-3|TRBJ1-4|NA
ASGSQGNEKLF
>TRBV18|TRBJ2-5|NA
ASSPLDGKETQY
>TRBV9|TRBJ1-3|few
ASSVEVLSGNTIY
>TRBV6-5|TRBJ2-3|NA
ASSVTGGITDTQY
>TRBV19|TRBJ1-4|once
ASSLRGPWEKLF
>TRBV6-5|TRBJ1-3|NA
ASSPSGNTIY
>TRBV11-2|TRBJ2-1|NA
ASSLLYSYNEQF
>TRBV5-1|TRBJ2-1|once
ASSLAAGSHNEQF
>TRBV19|TRBJ1-1|NA
ASSIGQGVTNTEAF
>TRBV4-3|TRBJ1-2|NA
ASSQEGQSYGYT
>TRBV6-5|TRBJ2-7|NA
ASSYSQGASYEQY
>TRBV6-5|TRBJ2-7|NA
ASSYQGAGYEQY
>TRBV7-9|TRBJ2-6|once
ASSLSESGANVLT
>TRBV15|TRBJ1-1|NA
ATSSGQGAGAEAF
>TRBV9|TRBJ2-1|NA
ASSVDGDPNNEQF
>TRBV27|TRBJ1-3|NA
ASRQTGRDTIY
>TRBV4-2|TRBJ2-1|NA
ASSLSGEGNEQF
>TRBV4-2|TRBJ1-2|NA
ASSNRQGARNYGYT
>TRBV5-1|TRBJ2-3|NA
ASSSRTGTDTQY
>TRBV19|TRBJ2-5|NA
ASRNRGQETQY
>TRBV12-3/TRBV12-4|TRBJ2-3|NA
ASRRGTSATQY
>TRBV6-5|TRBJ1-5|NA
ASRTVNQPQH
>TRBV5-1|TRBJ2-7|NA
ASSLRTGSYEQY
>TRBV7-6|TRBJ2-1|NA
ASSPHSGTGYNEQF
>TRBV5-4|TRBJ2-3|NA
ASSLLTDTQY
>TRBV29-1|TRBJ2-3|NA
SVAEAGTGDTQY
>TRBV7-2|TRBJ2-5|NA
ASSLSHLRETQY
>TRBV27|TRBJ1-5|NA
ASKRGGGKQPQH
>TRBV7-2|TRBJ2-7|NA
ASSTDRGSYEQY
>TRBV15|TRBJ2-7|NA
ATSRDAGGKDEQY
>TRBV5-6|TRBJ1-5|NA
ASSLFLSNQPQH
>TRBV19|TRBJ1-1|NA
ASSDPGQGGYTEAF
>TRBV6-6|TRBJ2-5|NA
ASSLQGSQETQY
>TRBV5-5|TRBJ1-2|few
ASSLASSEGLGYT
>TRBV3-1/TRBV3-2|TRBJ2-3|NA
ASSQDRRLARSTDTQY
>TRBV7-9|TRBJ2-1|NA
ASSSRWKHPHNEQF
>TRBV4-3|TRBJ1-2|NA
ASSQDNSGYT
>TRBV4-2|TRBJ2-1|NA
ASSQEGTSGNNEQF
>TRBV30|TRBJ1-3|NA
AWSLQGAYTIY
>TRBV4-3|TRBJ1-4|NA
ASRRTGEILEKLF
>TRBV7-6|TRBJ1-6|NA
ASSYRDTNSPLH
>TRBV6-5|TRBJ1-1|few
ASRRGNTEAF
>TRBV9|TRBJ1-2|NA
ASSGVLINYGYT
>TRBV9|TRBJ2-5|NA
ASSHGQGEETQY
>TRBV7-8|TRBJ2-3|NA
ASSLGGWAGGRTDTQY
>TRBV7-2|TRBJ2-7|few
ASSLSSQVTYEQY
>TRBV7-9|TRBJ1-2|NA
ASSLSRSGYT
>TRBV5-1|TRBJ1-1|NA
ASRTGSEAF
>TRBV7-8|TRBJ1-1|few
ASMLRDKSLVTEAF
>TRBV11-3|TRBJ2-7|NA
ASSRSRGYSYEQY
>TRBV6-5|TRBJ2-7|NA
ASSGGYEQY